Below are 31 T cell receptor beta chains sequenced from a single sample in a study of T-cell reconstitution after alpha-beta-depleted transplantation in children. Preparation of the TCRbeta library involved a method that used unique molecular identifiers. TCRdb reprocessed the PCR reads with MiXCR, giving one entry per CDR3 protein. The repertoire holds around 300,000 distinct CDR3 sequences, with approximately 23% as singletons. The starting material was PBMCs, mostly from graft donor cells, obtained 180 days after TCRalphabeta/CD19-depleted stem cell transplant. All receptors come from a male patient aged 10 to 17 who had a stem cell transplant for acute lymphoblastic leukemia, so the T cells may come from the graft donor.

This chain uses TRBV2 with TRBJ2-2, with 7 bases identical to TRBD2. The germline V gene has CDR1 SNHLY and CDR2 FYNNEI. V lost 5 bases to trimming and J lost 1 base; unmatched junction nucleotides: 10. This CDR3 contains 17 residues. CDR3: CASSQTLASGNTGELFF. The CDR3 DNA sequence: TGTGCCAGCAGTCAAACCCTGGCTAGCGGGAACACCGGGGAGCTGTTTTTT.

The CDR3 nucleotides are TGCAGTGCTCCTAGACACGATAATGAAAAACTGTTTTTT. The encoded protein is CSAPRHDNEKLFF. The rearrangement links TRBV20-1 to TRBJ1-4, with D hard to call. Germline V CDR1 and CDR2: DFQATT, SNEGSKA (reference sequence). The CDR3 is made up of 13 amino acids. V was clipped by 5 bases and J by 4 bases, with 11 bases between them.

The J gene is TRBJ1-2, the V gene TRBV7-2; a weak D match, TRBD1 (5 bases). The CDR3 runs 16 residues. The germline CDR1 and CDR2 sequences are SGHTA and FQGNSA. The V gene lost 5 bases and the J gene lost 0 bases, with 16 bases spanning the gap. The CDR3 DNA is TGTGCCAGCAGCGTAACGACAGCTCCCACTAACTATGGCTACACCTTC. Its translation: CASSVTTAPTNYGYTF.

This clonotype came up a few times. V gene TRBV27 combines with J gene TRBJ2-7, with D perhaps matching TRBD1 (5 bases). V shed 4 bases and J shed 0 bases, with 7 bases lying between them. Germline CDR1 is MNHEY and CDR2 is SMNVEV (reference sequence). CDR3 size: 13 residues. CDR3 protein: CASSWGTSYEQYF. The CDR3 nucleotides read TGTGCCAGCAGTTGGGGCACCTCCTACGAGCAGTACTTC.

The chain joins TRBV27 to TRBJ2-7; tentative D call: TRBD2 (6 bases). CDR1 is MNHEY and CDR2 is SMNVEV in the germline V gene (reference sequence). The CDR3 spans 13 residues. Trimming stripped 6 bases from V and 4 bases from J, with 13 bases between. The CDR3 loop is CASRAGPGYEQYF. The DNA of the CDR3 is TGTGCCAGCAGGGCGGGACCCGGATACGAGCAGTACTTC.

This clonotype was counted a few times. This rearrangement joins TRBV7-6 to TRBJ1-1; maybe TRBD1 (5 bases). Looked up from germline, CDR1 is SGHVS and CDR2 is FNYEAQ. V gave up 8 bases and J gave up 1 base, with 8 bases separating them. The CDR3 consists of 12 residues. The CDR3 is CASGGENTEAFF. The CDR3 region has the DNA TGTGCCAGCGGGGGGGAGAACACTGAAGCTTTCTTT. Using reference TRBV7-6 and TRBJ1-1 for the parts outside the CDR3, the full variable domain is GAGVSQSPRYKVTKRGQDVALRCDPISGHVSLYWYRQALGQGPEFLTYFNYEAQQDKSGLPNDRFSAERPEGSISTLTIQRTEQRDSAMYRCASGGENTEAFFGQGTRLTVV.

The rearrangement uses TRBV7-3 and TRBJ1-1; 8 nucleotides align to TRBD1. The CDR3 is made up of 16 amino acids. Unmatched junction bases numbered 13, after V lost 5 bases and J lost 5 bases. Germline CDR1 reads SGHTA; CDR2 reads FQGTGA. For the CDR3, the DNA is TGTGCCAGCAGCCCAGGACAGGGTGCGGGTAAAACTGAAGCTTTCTTT. It is translated as CASSPGQGAGKTEAFF.

The chain combines TRBV21-1 with TRBJ1-1. TRBV21-1 is recorded as a pseudogene. CDR3 length: 12 residues. CDR3 region: CASSVRRTEAFF. The CDR3 nucleotides are TGTGCCAGCAGTGTGAGGCGGACTGAAGCTTTCTTT.

Only a few counts were recorded for this clonotype. The V gene is TRBV7-9, the J gene TRBJ2-3; 12 bases agree with TRBD2. The ends lost 6 bases at V and 6 bases at J; junction bases unmatched: 7. Germline CDR1 SEHNR, CDR2 FQNEAQ (reference sequence). This CDR3 is 15 amino acids long. The CDR3 coding sequence is TGTGCCAGCAGGCTAGCGGGAGGGCCGTGGGATACGCAGTATTTT. Protein product: CASRLAGGPWDTQYF.

Remarks on this clonotype: The junction differs from germline at one of its ends, possibly a read error. The chain couples TRBV7-9 to TRBJ2-2, with 12 bases fitting TRBD2. This CDR3 has 16 amino acids. CDR1 SEHNR and CDR2 FQNEAQ come from the germline V gene (reference sequence). This CDR3 reads CASSQRLAGDTWELFF. The CDR3 nucleotides read TGTGCCAGCAGCCAACGACTAGCGGGAGACACCTGGGAGCTGTTTTTT.

This clonotype has at least ten counts. The rearrangement links TRBV12-3 or TRBV12-4 to TRBJ2-1, with 8 bases fitting TRBD1. V lost 6 bases to trimming and J lost 5 bases; unmatched junction nucleotides: 3. The CDR3 spans 13 residues. The CDR3 here is CASSRDRHNEQFF. As DNA, the CDR3 is TGTGCCAGCAGCCGGGACAGGCACAATGAGCAGTTCTTC.

This chain connects TRBV5-1 to TRBJ2-5; TRBD2 is a possible D gene (5 bases). V lost 1 base and J 3 bases, leaving 10 bases between the germline ends. CDR1 is SGHRS and CDR2 is YFSETQ in the germline V gene. The CDR3 runs 14 residues. For the CDR3, the DNA is TGCGCCAGCAGCTTGACCCCTAGCAAAGAGACCCAGTACTTC. Translated, it gives CASSLTPSKETQYF. The full variable domain, rest sourced from reference TRBV5-1 and TRBJ2-5, is KAGVTQTPRYLIKTRGQQVTLSCSPISGHRSVSWYQQTPGQGLQFLFEYFSETQRNKGNFPGRFSGRQFSNSRSEMNVSTLELGDSALYLCASSLTPSKETQYFGPGTRLLVL.

The genes are TRBV11-3 and TRBJ2-1, with TRBD2 matching over 9 bases. CDR1 and CDR2 (germline): SGHNT, YENEEA. The V and J ends lost 0 bases and 6 bases, in that order; junction bases with no gene match: 3. This CDR3 has 15 residues. In nucleotides, the CDR3 is TGTGCCAGCAGCTTAGACGGCGGGAGGGCCAATGAGCAGTTCTTC. Translating gives CASSLDGGRANEQFF.

The rearrangement links TRBV5-1 to TRBJ2-5, with 14 bases fitting TRBD2. Germline values: CDR1 SGHRS, CDR2 YFSETQ. The CDR3 spans 18 residues. The junction had 11 bases not matched to a gene; V was cut back by 4 bases and J by 3 bases. CDR3 in amino acids: CASSLPGLAGAVKETQYF. CDR3 nucleotide sequence: TGCGCCAGCAGCCTACCGGGACTAGCGGGAGCCGTTAAAGAGACCCAGTACTTC.

The chain uses TRBV12-3 or TRBV12-4 and TRBJ1-1; 7 positions match TRBD1. V shed 5 bases and J 3 bases; nucleotides not matched to a gene: 3. The CDR3 has 13 residues. The CDR3 sequence: CASSTGAYTEAFF. CDR3 sequence (DNA): TGTGCCAGCAGTACAGGGGCCTACACTGAAGCTTTCTTT.

This clonotype was observed a few times. The rearrangement links TRBV15 to TRBJ2-1; 8 nucleotides align to TRBD1. Germline CDR1 reads LNHNV; CDR2 reads YYDKDF (reference sequence). With V trimmed by 5 bases and J by 1 base, 4 bases remained unmatched. This CDR3 has 15 residues. The CDR3 is CATSPRQGSYNEQFF. DNA for the CDR3: TGTGCCACCAGCCCCCGACAGGGGTCCTACAATGAGCAGTTCTTC.

The chain joins TRBV27 to TRBJ2-3; D not resolved. Trimming stripped 1 base from V and 5 bases from J, with 10 bases between. In germline, CDR1 is MNHEY, CDR2 SMNVEV (reference sequence). This CDR3 comprises 14 residues. This CDR3 is CASSLWWMGDTQYF. CDR3 in DNA: TGTGCCAGCAGTTTATGGTGGATGGGAGATACGCAGTATTTT.

This clonotype was detected only a few times. This chain uses TRBV7-3 with TRBJ2-3, with TRBD2 matching 11 bases. The CDR3 contains 13 residues. Trimming removed 8 bases from V and 6 bases from J; junction bases left unmatched: 4. Germline V gene data show CDR1 as SGHTA and CDR2 as FQGTGA. DNA for the CDR3: TGTGCCAGCCGACTAGCGGGAACGGATACGCAGTATTTT. Translation: CASRLAGTDTQYF.

The V and J genes are TRBV6-5 and TRBJ1-2; D unclear. Germline V gives CDR1 MNHEY, CDR2 SVGAGI. V dropped 2 bases and J dropped 2 bases, with 12 bases sitting between them. The CDR3 sequence is 15 residues long. The DNA for the CDR3 is TGTGCCAGCAGTTACAAGGGCAGCTGGAACTATGGCTACACCTTC. This translates into CASSYKGSWNYGYTF.

This clonotype was seen a handful of times. The rearrangement links TRBV12-3 or TRBV12-4 to TRBJ2-7, with D hard to call. Trimming shortened V by 6 bases and J by 5 bases, and 8 bases separated the two germline ends. The CDR3 contains 11 residues. The CDR3 sequence: CASSAVNEQYF. The CDR3 region has the DNA TGTGCCAGCAGCGCGGTTAACGAGCAGTACTTC.

Only a few counts were recorded for this clonotype. The CDR3 DNA sequence: TGCGCCAGCAGCCCTTGGGTAGGATCGACTAGCGGGAAGTTCTACGAGCAGTACTTC. Translating gives CASSPWVGSTSGKFYEQYF. The genes are TRBV4-1 and TRBJ2-7, with TRBD2 matching 11 bases. The ends lost 4 bases at V and 3 bases at J; junction bases unmatched: 17. The V gene's germline CDR1 is MGHRA and CDR2 YSYEKL. This CDR3 region has 19 residues.

This clonotype was seen a few times. The V and J genes are TRBV10-1 and TRBJ2-7; 12 bases are shared with TRBD1. The CDR3 covers 16 residues. Germline V gene sequence: CDR1 WNHNN, CDR2 SYGVQD (reference sequence). V lost 3 bases, J lost 3 bases, and 6 bases stayed unmatched. The DNA of the CDR3 is TGCGCCAGCAGTGAATCGGGACAGGGGGCTTTCTACGAGCAGTACTTC. This sequence encodes CASSESGQGAFYEQYF.

This clonotype was seen only a few times. The gene calls are TRBV5-1 and TRBJ2-5; a possible D gene is TRBD2 (6 bases). This CDR3 has 15 residues. CDR1 SGHRS and CDR2 YFSETQ come from the germline V gene. Trimming shortened V by 5 bases and J by 6 bases, and 20 bases separated the two germline ends. Here the CDR3 DNA reads TGCGCCAGCAGTCCCTTGAGGGCAGGAGGGAAGACCCAGTACTTC. Its translation: CASSPLRAGGKTQYF.

CDR3 DNA: TGTGCCAGCAGTTTAATTAGCGGGAGAGTACGGTCCTACGAGCAGTACTTC. It specifies CASSLISGRVRSYEQYF. V gene TRBV12-3 or TRBV12-4 combines with J gene TRBJ2-7; the match to TRBD2 covers 9 bases. The J segment lost 1 base and the V segment lost 2 bases, leaving 9 bases of the junction unmatched. There are 17 residues in the CDR3.

This clonotype showed up just a few times. The genes are TRBV11-2 and TRBJ2-3, with TRBD2 matching over 12 bases. CDR1 is SGHAT and CDR2 is FQNNGV in the germline V gene. This CDR3 is 18 amino acids long. The V segment lost 3 bases and the J segment 3 bases; nucleotides outside the gene matches: 10. The CDR3 region has the DNA TGTGCCAGCAGCTTGGGCCTTCTAGCGGGAGGGCGAACAGATACGCAGTATTTT. It is translated as CASSLGLLAGGRTDTQYF. Looking up the rest from reference TRBV11-2 and TRBJ2-3 gives the full variable domain: EAGVAQSPRYKIIEKRQSVAFWCNPISGHATLYWYQQILGQGPKLLIQFQNNGVVDDSQLPKDRFSAERLKGVDSTLKIQPAKLEDSAVYLCASSLGLLAGGRTDTQYFGPGTRLTVL.

This chain connects TRBV2 to TRBJ1-1; D call uncertain. Germline values: CDR1 SNHLY, CDR2 FYNNEI. There are 14 residues in the CDR3. The ends were cut back, 2 bases at V and 1 base at J, with 8 bases in the middle. The CDR3 bases are TGTGCCAGCAGTGAACGGCCAGGGAACACTGAAGCTTTCTTT. Protein sequence: CASSERPGNTEAFF.

This chain links TRBV27 with TRBJ2-7; 9 bases agree with TRBD1. The length of the CDR3 is 13 residues. The V and J ends lost 8 bases and 2 bases, in that order; junction bases with no gene match: 4. Germline V gene sequence: CDR1 MNHEY, CDR2 SMNVEV (reference sequence). CDR3 in DNA: TGTGCCAGCCAAAGGACAGGGGCCTACGAGCAGTACTTC. This translates into CASQRTGAYEQYF.

The table lists this clonotype with a few counts. The rearrangement joins TRBV10-3 to TRBJ2-7; 14 bases line up with TRBD2. The CDR3 sequence is 16 residues long. The ends lost 5 bases at V and 4 bases at J; junction bases unmatched: 7. CDR1 is ENHRY and CDR2 is SYGVKD in the germline V gene. The CDR3 coding sequence is TGTGCCATCAGTCCTGGACTAGCGGGAGGAGGGTACGAGCAGTACTTC. This sequence encodes CAISPGLAGGGYEQYF.

This chain joins TRBV25-1 and TRBJ2-7; TRBD2 aligns across 10 bases. The V and J ends lost 2 bases and 3 bases, in that order; junction bases with no gene match: 1. CDR1 MGHDK and CDR2 SYGVNS come from the germline V gene. The CDR3 contains 14 residues. Here the CDR3 reads CASSERTSGYEQYF. Here the CDR3 DNA reads TGTGCCAGCAGTGAAAGGACTAGCGGCTACGAGCAGTACTTC.

This clonotype was found a few times. This chain connects TRBV12-3 or TRBV12-4 to TRBJ1-2; unclear D gene. The CDR3 consists of 14 residues. Deletions cut 3 bases from V and 6 bases from J, with 14 bases between. CDR3 DNA: TGTGCCAGCAGTTTTAGCTCATCCCTCAATGGCTACACCTTC. It translates to CASSFSSSLNGYTF.

As for this clonotype: A read error may account for a junction end that differs from germline. The chain links TRBV20-1 to TRBJ1-6, with 10 nucleotides matching TRBD1. There are 18 residues in the CDR3. Per germline, CDR1 DFQATT and CDR2 SNEGSKA (reference sequence). In DNA form, the CDR3 reads TGCAGTGCTAGAGATCTCTGGGTAACGGGACAGGGGAATTCACCACTCCACTTT. Its translation is CSARDLWVTGQGNSPLHF.